The present T cell receptor (beta chain) was sequenced within a study of cytomegalovirus exposure and HLA in healthy donors. Study as a whole: A prior study identified over 100 million unique TCR beta sequences from 180 million or so T cells.

A note on this clone: Its specificity is unknown.

V was clipped by 1 base and J by 2 bases, with 9 bases between them. Germline V gene lookup returns CDR1 SGHVS and CDR2 FNYEAQ. CDR3 length: 15 amino acids. The study, taken as a whole, reports: TCR beta sequences reportedly predicted most subjects' HLA-A and HLA-B alleles accurately. An ancestry cluster, one associated with Asian ancestry, reportedly showed fewer N-insertions than the 666-donor mean in a later analysis. Rare TCR sequences predominated, though certain public TCRs were found in many donors.

The study ran its PCR with 60 Vbeta and 13 Jbeta primers. Profiled with immunoSEQ multiplex PCR; TCRdb holds only in-frame clones, not every one. The sample lists some 180,000 clones; over 70% were seen once. The source is a man aged 18 to 30 in good health and CMV-seronegative. The sequenced sample was PBMCs. V gene TRBV7-6 combines with J gene TRBJ1-3; possibly TRBD1 for D (6 bases). In nucleotides, the CDR3 is TGTGCCAGCAGCTTAGGGGCAGGGGCTGGAAACACCATATATTTT. This codes for CASSLGAGAGNTIYF.